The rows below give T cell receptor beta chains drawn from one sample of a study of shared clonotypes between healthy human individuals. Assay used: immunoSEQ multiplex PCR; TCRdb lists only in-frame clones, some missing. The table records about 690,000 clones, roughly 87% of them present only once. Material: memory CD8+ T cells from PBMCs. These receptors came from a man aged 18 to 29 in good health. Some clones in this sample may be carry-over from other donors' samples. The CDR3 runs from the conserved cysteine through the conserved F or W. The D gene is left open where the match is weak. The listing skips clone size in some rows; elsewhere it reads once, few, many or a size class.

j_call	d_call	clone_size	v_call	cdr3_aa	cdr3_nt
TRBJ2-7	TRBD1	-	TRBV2	CASSEVTGGTYEQYF	TGTGCCAGCAGTGAAGTGACAGGGGGAACCTACGAGCAGTACTTC
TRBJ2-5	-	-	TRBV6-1	CASSETEWETQYF	TGTGCCAGCAGTGAGACTGAGTGGGAGACCCAGTACTTC
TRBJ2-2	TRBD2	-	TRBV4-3	CASSQGGGNTGELFF	TGCGCCAGCAGCCAAGGCGGGGGGAACACCGGGGAGCTGTTTTTT
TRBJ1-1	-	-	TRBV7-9	CASSEATENTEAFF	TGTGCCAGCAGCGAGGCCACAGAGAACACTGAAGCTTTCTTT
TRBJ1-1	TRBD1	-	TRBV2	CASSLWQGALVTEAFF	TGTGCCAGCAGCTTATGGCAGGGGGCTCTAGTCACTGAAGCTTTCTTT
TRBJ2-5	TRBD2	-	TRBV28	CASSSLGLEETQYF	TGTGCCAGCAGTTCTCTCGGACTAGAAGAGACCCAGTACTTC
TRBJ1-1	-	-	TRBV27	CASSFQGAEAFF	TGTGCCAGCAGTTTCCAGGGTGCTGAAGCTTTCTTT
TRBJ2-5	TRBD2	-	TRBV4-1	CASSERLAGHGALETQYF	TGCGCCAGCAGCGAAAGACTAGCGGGGCACGGCGCCCTGGAGACCCAGTACTTC
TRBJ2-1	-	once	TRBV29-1	CSDLGPHTGSSYNEQFF	TGCAGCGACTTAGGCCCTCACACAGGGAGCTCCTACAATGAGCAGTTCTTC
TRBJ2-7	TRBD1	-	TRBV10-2	CASSEDREFSYEQYF	TGCGCCAGCAGTGAAGACAGGGAGTTCTCCTACGAGCAGTACTTC
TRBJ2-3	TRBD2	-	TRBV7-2	CASSSGTSGVYTQYF	TGTGCCAGCAGCTCGGGGACTAGCGGGGTCTATACGCAGTATTTT
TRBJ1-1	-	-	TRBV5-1	CASSFEGGTEAFF	TGCGCCAGCAGCTTTGAGGGGGGCACTGAAGCTTTCTTT
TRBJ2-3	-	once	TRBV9	CASSVEGWDTQYF	TGTGCCAGCAGCGTAGAAGGTTGGGATACGCAGTATTTT
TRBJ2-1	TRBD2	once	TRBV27	CASSLRLAGGNNEQFF	TGTGCCAGCAGTTTAAGGTTGGCGGGAGGCAACAATGAGCAGTTCTTC
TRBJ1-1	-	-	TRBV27	CASSPGATRMNTEAFF	TGTGCCAGCAGCCCAGGGGCTACCCGGATGAACACTGAAGCTTTCTTT
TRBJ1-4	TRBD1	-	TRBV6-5	CASSRGLNNEKLFF	TGTGCCAGCAGTAGGGGGCTGAATAATGAAAAACTGTTTTTT
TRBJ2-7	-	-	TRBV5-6	CASRAGTYSYEQYF	TGTGCCAGCAGGGCCGGGACATACTCCTACGAGCAGTACTTC
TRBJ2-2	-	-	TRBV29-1	CSVAGYAGELFF	TGCAGCGTTGCAGGGTACGCCGGGGAGCTGTTTTTT
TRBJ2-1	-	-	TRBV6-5	CASSYKSPYNEQFF	TGTGCCAGCAGTTACAAGTCACCTTACAATGAGCAGTTCTTC
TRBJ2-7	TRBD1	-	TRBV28	CASSPAGRGYEQYF	TGTGCCAGCAGTCCCGCCGGCAGGGGGTACGAGCAGTACTTC
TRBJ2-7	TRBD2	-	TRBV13	CASSSKTSGRAYEQYF	TGTGCCAGCAGCTCAAAAACTAGCGGGAGGGCCTACGAGCAGTACTTC
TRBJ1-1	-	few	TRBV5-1	CASSLGRGNTEAFF	TGCGCCAGCAGCTTGGGTAGGGGGAACACTGAAGCTTTCTTT
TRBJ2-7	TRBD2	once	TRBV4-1	CASSQRLNGILAGRNYEQYF	TGCGCCAGCAGCCAACGACTCAACGGGATACTAGCGGGTAGGAACTACGAGCAGTACTTC
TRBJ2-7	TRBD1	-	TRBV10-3	CAITGQGRMGEQYF	TGTGCCATTACGGGACAGGGTAGAATGGGCGAGCAGTACTTC
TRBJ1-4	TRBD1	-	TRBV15	CATSRDKAGGGEKLFF	TGTGCCACCAGCAGAGATAAGGCAGGGGGAGGAGAAAAACTGTTTTTT
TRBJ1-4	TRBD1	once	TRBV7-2	CASSAQGFGEKLFF	TGTGCCAGCAGCGCACAGGGGTTTGGGGAAAAACTGTTTTTT
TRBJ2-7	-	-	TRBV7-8	CASSHPALARDEQYF	TGTGCCAGCAGCCACCCGGCACTAGCACGTGACGAGCAGTACTTC
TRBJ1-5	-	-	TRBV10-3	CAISESRGTDQPQHF	TGTGCCATCAGTGAGTCGAGGGGGACGGATCAGCCCCAGCATTTT
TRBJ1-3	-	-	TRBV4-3	CASSQVRDSFGNTIYF	TGCGCCAGCAGCCAAGTCCGGGATAGCTTTGGAAACACCATATATTTT
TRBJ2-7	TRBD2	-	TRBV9	CASSATLAGPSYEQYF	TGTGCCAGCAGCGCCACCCTAGCGGGGCCCTCCTACGAGCAGTACTTC
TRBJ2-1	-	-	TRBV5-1	CASSLDGGALVYEQFF	TGCGCCAGCAGCTTAGATGGGGGGGCGCTAGTTTATGAGCAGTTCTTC
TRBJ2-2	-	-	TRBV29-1	CSVPLTGELFF	TGCAGCGTGCCACTGACCGGGGAGCTGTTTTTT
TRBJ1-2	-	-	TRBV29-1	CSVPPTGYGYGYTF	TGCAGCGTCCCTCCTACAGGGTATGGATATGGCTACACCTTC
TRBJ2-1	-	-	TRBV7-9	CASSRTEYNEQFF	TGTGCCAGCAGCAGGACTGAATACAATGAGCAGTTCTTC
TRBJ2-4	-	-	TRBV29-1	CSVVVSPAKNIQYF	TGCAGCGTTGTGGTCAGCCCAGCCAAAAACATTCAGTACTTC
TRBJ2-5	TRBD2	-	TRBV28	CASSFALAEETQYF	TGTGCCAGCAGTTTCGCGCTAGCGGAAGAGACCCAGTACTTC
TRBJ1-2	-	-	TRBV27	CASSLSADGRYGYTF	TGTGCCAGCAGTTTATCAGCAGACGGGAGATATGGCTACACCTTC
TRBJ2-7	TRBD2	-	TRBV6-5	CATSEAGVAYEQYF	TGTGCCACCTCAGAAGCGGGAGTCGCCTACGAGCAGTACTTC
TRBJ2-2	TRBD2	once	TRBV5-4	CVLGPGLRTGELFF	TGTGTCCTGGGGCCGGGACTACGCACCGGGGAGCTGTTTTTT
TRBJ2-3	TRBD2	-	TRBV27	CASSLLLAGGADTQYF	TGTGCCAGCAGTTTGCTTCTAGCGGGAGGGGCAGATACGCAGTATTTT